Following are 7 T cell receptor beta chains from one sample sequenced in a study of control samples from healthy donors and cancer patients. TCRdb's copy holds only in-frame clones and misses some; the assay was immunoSEQ multiplex PCR. The repertoire holds tens of thousands of clones, with roughly 95% as singletons. Sequenced input: blood. Receptor source: a woman aged 18-29 years in good health.

The chain is built from TRBV5-6 and TRBJ1-2, with D maybe TRBD1 (5 bases). CDR3 length: 14 amino acids. The ends were cut back, 1 base at V and 3 bases at J, with 10 bases in the middle. Germline V gene lookup returns CDR1 SGHDT and CDR2 YYEEEE. The CDR3 region has the DNA TGTGCCAGCAGCTTGATCGGACAATACTATGGCTACACCTTC. Encoded protein: CASSLIGQYYGYTF.

The CDR3 is CASSDRPGQGMGYTF. CDR3 DNA: TGTGCCAGCAGTGACCGACCGGGACAGGGTATGGGCTACACCTTC. The rearrangement uses TRBV25-1 and TRBJ1-2; TRBD1 agrees at 9 bases. Germline V gene lookup returns CDR1 MGHDK and CDR2 SYGVNS. CDR3 length: 15 amino acids. Losses at the gene ends were 3 bases for V and 8 bases for J; bases not matched to a gene: 10.

The V gene is TRBV28, the J gene TRBJ1-5; D ambiguous. The ends were cut back, 7 bases at V and 3 bases at J, with 7 bases in the middle. Germline values: CDR1 MDHEN, CDR2 SYDVKM. The CDR3 totals 12 residues. CDR3 nucleotide sequence: TGTGCCAGCAAGATTATCAATCAGCCCCAGCATTTT. Encoded protein: CASKIINQPQHF. Looking up the rest from reference TRBV28 and TRBJ1-5 gives the full variable domain: DVKVTQSSRYLVKRTGEKVFLECVQDMDHENMFWYRQDPGLGLRLIYFSYDVKMKEKGDIPEGYSVSREKKERFSLILESASTNQTSMYLCASKIINQPQHFGDGTRLSIL.

CDR3 DNA sequence: TGTGCCAGCTCTCCCAACTACGAGCAGTACTTC. It is translated as CASSPNYEQYF. The chain joins TRBV18 to TRBJ2-7; D unclear. CDR1 KGHSH and CDR2 LQKENI come from the germline V gene. V dropped 6 bases and J dropped 3 bases, with 6 bases sitting between them. There are 11 residues in the CDR3.

The chain has TRBV6-5 and TRBJ1-1, with no clear D. This CDR3 has 14 amino acids. The germline V and J ends were trimmed by 5 bases and 1 base, with 11 bases remaining between them. The germline gives CDR1 MNHEY, CDR2 SVGAGI. CDR3 DNA sequence: TGTGCCAGCAGTCTCCGGGATGAGAACACTGAAGCTTTCTTT. Encoded protein: CASSLRDENTEAFF.

The chain carries TRBV7-8 and TRBJ1-1; D not certain. Germline V gene lookup returns CDR1 SGHVS and CDR2 FQNEAQ. The V and J ends lost 3 bases and 4 bases respectively, with 15 bases between them. The CDR3 contains 15 residues. The CDR3 region has the DNA TGTGCCAGCAGCTTCATCCCGGGGTCGGGCACTGAAGCTTTCTTT. This sequence encodes CASSFIPGSGTEAFF.

The chain links TRBV6-6 to TRBJ2-7; 11 bases fit TRBD2. V shed 5 bases, J shed 4 bases, and the junction held 4 bases outside the gene matches. The CDR3 sequence is 14 residues long. Germline CDR1 and CDR2: MNHNY and SVGAGI (reference sequence). This chain's CDR3 is CASSLPSGGYEQYF. The CDR3 bases are TGTGCCAGCAGTCTCCCTAGCGGGGGGTACGAGCAGTACTTC.